This T cell receptor beta chain was recovered during a study of blood T cell repertoires in COVID-19. Across the whole study: COVID-19 samples collected from the United States, Italy and Spain covered acute and convalescent phases. Nucleic acid was either cDNA or gDNA, and it came from T cells, B-cell-depleted T cells, or PBMCs.

Method: immunoSEQ multiplex PCR; TCRdb's copy keeps in-frame clones and lacks some. The sample has a few hundred thousand clones; 89% are singletons. Germline CDR1 reads SNHLY; CDR2 reads FYNNEI. Trimming left V 2 bases short and J 0 bases short, with 8 bases between. This CDR3 has 15 amino acids. The receptor was isolated from a woman in her 40s who had recovered from COVID-19. This rearrangement joins TRBV2 to TRBJ1-3; possible D gene TRBD1, 5 bases. The sequenced material came from peripheral blood. The CDR3 DNA reads as TGTGCCAGCAGTGAAAGGGGAGGCTCTGGAAACACCATATATTTT. It specifies CASSERGGSGNTIYF.